The T cell receptor (beta chain) described here comes from a study of T-cell reconstitution after alpha-beta-depleted transplantation in children. The TCRbeta library was prepared with unique molecular identifiers. In TCRdb, the PCR reads were re-called with MiXCR into one record per CDR3 protein. The sample holds some 500,000 distinct CDR3 sequences, 30% to 35% seen once. Germline CDR1 is ENHRY and CDR2 is SYGVKD. V shed 2 bases and J shed 6 bases, with 10 bases lying between them. The CDR3 is 13 residues long. Sequenced here: PBMCs from the stem cell graft donor, sampled from the stem cell graft. The TCR was taken from a human donor who donated a stem cell graft to a child with aplastic anemia. The chain employs TRBV10-3 and TRBJ1-2, with D uncertain. CDR3 sequence (DNA): TGTGCCATCAGTGAGATCCAGGTCCATGGCTACACCTTC. Its translation is CAISEIQVHGYTF.